The 11 T cell receptor beta chains below were found in one sample sequenced in a study of cytomegalovirus exposure and HLA in healthy donors. This PCR relied on a set of 60 Vbeta primers and 13 Jbeta primers. TCRdb's copy holds only in-frame clones and misses some; the assay was immunoSEQ multiplex PCR. The data show roughly 80,000 clones, approximately 84% seen once. The specimen sequenced was PBMCs. These receptors came from a woman between 50 and 59 years old in good health and CMV-seronegative.

The rearrangement joins TRBV7-6 to TRBJ1-2; D perhaps matches TRBD1 (5 bases). Trimming took 5 bases from V and 6 from J, leaving 16 bases between them. The CDR3 has 14 residues. Germline assignment: CDR1 SGHVS and CDR2 FNYEAQ. The DNA for the CDR3 is TGTGCCAGCAGCCCCACGGGGGGTGGGCATGGCTACACCTTC. Protein sequence: CASSPTGGGHGYTF.

The chain links TRBV15 to TRBJ2-3; maybe TRBD2 (5 bases). The CDR3 is 13 residues long. Germline CDR1 is LNHNV and CDR2 is YYDKDF (reference sequence). Trimming left V 2 bases short and J 2 bases short, with 5 bases between. The CDR3 DNA reads TGTGCCACCAGCAGACGGGACACAGATACGCAGTATTTT. Encoded protein: CATSRRDTDTQYF.

A few counts support this clone. The chain employs TRBV4-3 and TRBJ2-1; 9 nucleotides match TRBD1. The J segment lost 2 bases and the V segment lost 0 bases, leaving 2 bases of the junction unmatched. CDR3 size: 16 residues. Germline CDR1 reads LGHNA; CDR2 reads YSLEER. The CDR3 here is CASSQDGQGTYNEQFF. The CDR3 DNA reads as TGCGCCAGCAGCCAAGACGGACAGGGGACCTACAATGAGCAGTTCTTC.

The chain is built from TRBV5-1 and TRBJ1-2, with no clear D. Germline CDR1 reads SGHRS; CDR2 reads YFSETQ. This CDR3 has 15 amino acids. V gave up 1 base and J gave up 6 bases, with 16 bases separating them. The CDR3 spells CASSLLGPLPHGYTF. The DNA for the CDR3 is TGCGCCAGCAGCTTGTTGGGCCCCCTACCCCATGGCTACACCTTC.

The chain joins TRBV6-1 to TRBJ2-5, with D hard to call. There are 14 residues in the CDR3. V dropped 3 bases and J dropped 5 bases, with 13 bases sitting between them. Germline loops: CDR1 MNHNS, CDR2 SASEGT. The CDR3 bases are TGTGCCAGCAGTGATTTCTTAACCCGGGAGACCCAGTACTTC. Encoded protein: CASSDFLTRETQYF.

This chain connects TRBV7-2 to TRBJ2-7; 11 bases are shared with TRBD2. CDR3 length: 17 residues. Germline lookup yields CDR1 SGHTA and CDR2 FQGNSA. J was trimmed by 3 bases and V by 5 bases; bases with no gene match: 12. The chain's CDR3 is CASSHPLAGASLYEQYV. The CDR3 nucleotides read TGTGCCAGCAGCCACCCACTAGCGGGGGCCTCTCTCTACGAGCAGTACGTC.

The chain employs TRBV5-1 and TRBJ2-7, with 11 bases aligning to TRBD2. Looked up from germline, CDR1 is SGHRS and CDR2 is YFSETQ. The CDR3 covers 17 residues. The V segment lost 8 bases and the J segment 2 bases; nucleotides outside the gene matches: 15. The CDR3 sequence: CASSEGLAGGWAYEQYF. CDR3 nucleotides: TGCGCCAGTTCCGAGGGTTTAGCGGGAGGGTGGGCCTACGAGCAGTACTTC.

The chain recombines TRBV10-3 with TRBJ2-1; TRBD2 matches 9 bases. The germline CDR1 and CDR2 sequences are ENHRY and SYGVKD. This CDR3 is built from 15 residues. With 7 bases clipped from V and 7 bases from J, the junction kept 11 bases outside the gene matches. The CDR3 is CAITSPGLALNEQFF. The CDR3 DNA follows: TGTGCCATCACTTCCCCGGGACTAGCTTTAAATGAGCAGTTCTTC.

This clone was seen only once. The chain couples TRBV6-5 to TRBJ2-7; 8 nucleotides agree with TRBD1. V trimming: 3 bases; J trimming: 4 bases; junction bases outside the gene matches: 8. The CDR3 loop spans 15 amino acids. Germline V gene lookup returns CDR1 MNHEY and CDR2 SVGAGI. CDR3 loop: CASSYQGQGRYEQYF. CDR3 nucleotides: TGTGCCAGCAGTTATCAAGGACAGGGCCGTTACGAGCAGTACTTC.

The chain uses TRBV5-1 and TRBJ2-3; maybe TRBD2 (6 bases). V lost 7 bases to trimming and J lost 2 bases, with 11 bases between them. The CDR3 has 13 amino acids. Germline V gene sequence: CDR1 SGHRS, CDR2 YFSETQ. CDR3 in amino acids: CASAGFVTDTQYF. CDR3 bases: TGCGCCAGCGCGGGGTTCGTCACAGATACGCAGTATTTT.

The chain carries TRBV7-8 and TRBJ2-2; 12 positions agree with TRBD2. CDR3 length equals 15 residues. J gave up 6 bases and V 5 bases, and 4 bases lay outside the gene matches. The V gene's germline CDR1 is SGHVS and CDR2 FQNEAQ. CDR3 residues: CASSPRTSGAGELFF. The CDR3 nucleotides read TGTGCCAGCAGCCCCCGGACTAGCGGGGCCGGGGAGCTGTTTTTT.